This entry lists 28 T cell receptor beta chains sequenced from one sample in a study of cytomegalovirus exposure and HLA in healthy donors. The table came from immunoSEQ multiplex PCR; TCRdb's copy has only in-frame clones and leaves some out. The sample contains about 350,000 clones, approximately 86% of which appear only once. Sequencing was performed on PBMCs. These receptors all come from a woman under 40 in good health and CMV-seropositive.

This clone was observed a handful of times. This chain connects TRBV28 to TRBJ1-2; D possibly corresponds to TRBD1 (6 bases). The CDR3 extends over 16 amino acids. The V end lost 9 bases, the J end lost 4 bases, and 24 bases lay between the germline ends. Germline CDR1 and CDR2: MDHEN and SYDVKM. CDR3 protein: CASAPTNRVFGYGYTF. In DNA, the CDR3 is TGTGCCAGTGCCCCCACCAACAGGGTGTTTGGCTATGGCTACACCTTC.

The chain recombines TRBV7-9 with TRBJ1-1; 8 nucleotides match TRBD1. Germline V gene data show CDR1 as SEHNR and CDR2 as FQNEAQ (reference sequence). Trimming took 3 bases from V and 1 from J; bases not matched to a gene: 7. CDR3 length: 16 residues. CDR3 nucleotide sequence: TGTGCCAGCAGCTTGCCAGGGGGCAGACGGAACACTGAAGCTTTCTTT. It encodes CASSLPGGRRNTEAFF.

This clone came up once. The CDR3 is CASSLAPGGDTDTQYF. DNA for the CDR3: TGTGCCAGCAGTCTCGCACCGGGGGGGGACACAGATACGCAGTATTTT. The chain links TRBV27 to TRBJ2-3, with 8 bases aligning to TRBD2. V shed 5 bases and J 2 bases; nucleotides not matched to a gene: 9. Germline CDR1 reads MNHEY; CDR2 reads SMNVEV (reference sequence). CDR3 size: 16 residues.

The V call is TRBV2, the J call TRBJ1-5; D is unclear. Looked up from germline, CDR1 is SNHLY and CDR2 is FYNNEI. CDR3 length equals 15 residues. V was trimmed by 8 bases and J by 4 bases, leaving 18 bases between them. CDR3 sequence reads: CASDLSGGSNQPQHF. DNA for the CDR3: TGTGCCAGCGACCTGTCGGGTGGCAGTAATCAGCCCCAGCATTTT.

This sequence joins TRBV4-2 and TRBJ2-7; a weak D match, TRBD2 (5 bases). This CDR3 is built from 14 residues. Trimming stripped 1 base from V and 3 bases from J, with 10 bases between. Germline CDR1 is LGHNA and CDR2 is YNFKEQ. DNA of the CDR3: TGTGCCAGCAGCCAAGTAGGAGGAGACTACGAGCAGTACTTC. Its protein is CASSQVGGDYEQYF.

This CDR3 is CASSMFVNEQFF. CDR3 nucleotide sequence: TGTGCCAGTAGTATGTTTGTGAATGAGCAGTTCTTC. The chain couples TRBV19 to TRBJ2-1; D gene unclear. The CDR3 has 12 residues. Trimming stripped 3 bases from V and 7 bases from J, with 7 bases between. The germline V gene encodes CDR1 LNHDA and CDR2 SQIVND (reference sequence).

CDR3 protein: CASRGQYYEQYF. CDR3 nucleotide sequence: TGTGCCAGCAGAGGACAGTACTACGAGCAGTACTTC. V is TRBV6-1 and J is TRBJ2-7, with D possibly being TRBD1 (6 bases). The ends were cut back, 6 bases at V and 3 bases at J, with 9 bases in the middle. Germline V CDR1 and CDR2: MNHNS, SASEGT. The CDR3 is 12 amino acids.

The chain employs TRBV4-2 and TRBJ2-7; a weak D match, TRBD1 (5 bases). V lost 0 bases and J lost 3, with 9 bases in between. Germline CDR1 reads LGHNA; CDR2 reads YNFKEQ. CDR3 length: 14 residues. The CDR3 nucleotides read TGTGCCAGCAGCCAAGACCGGACATACTACGAGCAGTACTTC. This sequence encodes CASSQDRTYYEQYF.

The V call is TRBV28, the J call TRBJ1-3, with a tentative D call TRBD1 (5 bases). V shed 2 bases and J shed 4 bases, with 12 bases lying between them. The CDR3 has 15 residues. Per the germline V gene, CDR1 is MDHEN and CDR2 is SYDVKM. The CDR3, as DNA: TGTGCCAGCAGTTTAGTAGGGGCGCAAGGAAACACCATATATTTT. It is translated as CASSLVGAQGNTIYF.

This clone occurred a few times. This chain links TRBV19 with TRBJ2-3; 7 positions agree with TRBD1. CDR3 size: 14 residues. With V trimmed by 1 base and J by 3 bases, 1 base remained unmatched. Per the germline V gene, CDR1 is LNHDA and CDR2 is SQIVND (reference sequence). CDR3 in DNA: TGTGCCAGTAGTATAGGACAGGGAACAGATACGCAGTATTTT. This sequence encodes CASSIGQGTDTQYF. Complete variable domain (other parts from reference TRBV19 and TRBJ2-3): DGGITQSPKYLFRKEGQNVTLSCEQNLNHDAMYWYRQDPGQGLRLIYYSQIVNDFQKGDIAEGYSVSREKKESFPLTVTSAQKNPTAFYLCASSIGQGTDTQYFGPGTRLTVL.

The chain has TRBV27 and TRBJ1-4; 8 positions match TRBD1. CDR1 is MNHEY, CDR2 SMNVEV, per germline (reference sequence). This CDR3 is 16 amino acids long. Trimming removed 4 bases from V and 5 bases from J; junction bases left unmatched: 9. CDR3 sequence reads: CASSSENGQGNEKLFF. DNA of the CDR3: TGTGCCAGCAGTTCCGAAAATGGACAGGGCAATGAAAAACTGTTTTTT.

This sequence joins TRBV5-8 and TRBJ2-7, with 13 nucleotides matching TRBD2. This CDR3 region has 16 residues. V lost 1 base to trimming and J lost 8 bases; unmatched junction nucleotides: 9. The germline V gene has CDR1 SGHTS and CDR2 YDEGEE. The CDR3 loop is CASSLLTSGGLPQQYF. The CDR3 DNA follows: TGTGCCAGCAGCTTGCTGACTAGCGGGGGGCTTCCTCAGCAGTACTTC.

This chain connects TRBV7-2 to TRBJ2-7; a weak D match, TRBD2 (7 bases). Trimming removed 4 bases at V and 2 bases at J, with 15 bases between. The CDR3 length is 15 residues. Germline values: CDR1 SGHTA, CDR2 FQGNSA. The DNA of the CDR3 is TGTGCCAGCAGCTCCTATGTAGGGGGGGCCTACGAGCAGTACTTC. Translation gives CASSSYVGGAYEQYF.

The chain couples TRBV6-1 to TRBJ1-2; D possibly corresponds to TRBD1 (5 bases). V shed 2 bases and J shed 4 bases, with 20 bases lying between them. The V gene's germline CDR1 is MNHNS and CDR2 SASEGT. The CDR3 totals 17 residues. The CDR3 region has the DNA TGTGCCAGCAGTGAAAAATGGGCTTTACCGAGGGGCTATGGCTACACCTTC. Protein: CASSEKWALPRGYGYTF.

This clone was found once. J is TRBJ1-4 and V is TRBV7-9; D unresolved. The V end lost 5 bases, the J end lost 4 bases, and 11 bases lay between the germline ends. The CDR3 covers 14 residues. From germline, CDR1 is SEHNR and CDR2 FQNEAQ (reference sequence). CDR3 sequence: CASSTGILNEKLFF. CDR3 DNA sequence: TGTGCCAGCAGCACCGGGATTCTTAATGAAAAACTGTTTTTT.

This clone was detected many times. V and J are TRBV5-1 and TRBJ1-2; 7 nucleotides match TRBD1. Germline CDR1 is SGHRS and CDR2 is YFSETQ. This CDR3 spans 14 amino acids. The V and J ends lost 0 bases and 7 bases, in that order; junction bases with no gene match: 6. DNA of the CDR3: TGCGCCAGCAGCTTGGTCAGCCAGGGGGTTGGCTACACCTTC. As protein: CASSLVSQGVGYTF.

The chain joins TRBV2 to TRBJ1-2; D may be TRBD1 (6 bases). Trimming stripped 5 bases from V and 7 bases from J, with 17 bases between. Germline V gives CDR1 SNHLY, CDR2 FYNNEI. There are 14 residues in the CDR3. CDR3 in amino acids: CASSLIGGTLGYTF. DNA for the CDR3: TGTGCCAGCAGTCTTATAGGGGGGACGCTTGGCTACACCTTC.

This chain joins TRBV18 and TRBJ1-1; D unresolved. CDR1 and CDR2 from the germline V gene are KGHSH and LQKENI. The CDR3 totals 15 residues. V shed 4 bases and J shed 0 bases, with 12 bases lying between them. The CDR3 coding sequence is TGTGCCAGCTCACTATTAGCAGAACTGAACACTGAAGCTTTCTTT. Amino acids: CASSLLAELNTEAFF. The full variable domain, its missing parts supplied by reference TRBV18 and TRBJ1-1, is NAGVMQNPRHLVRRRGQEARLRCSPMKGHSHVYWYRQLPEEGLKFMVYLQKENIIDESGMPKERFSAEFPKEGPSILRIQQVVRGDSAAYFCASSLLAELNTEAFFGQGTRLTVV.

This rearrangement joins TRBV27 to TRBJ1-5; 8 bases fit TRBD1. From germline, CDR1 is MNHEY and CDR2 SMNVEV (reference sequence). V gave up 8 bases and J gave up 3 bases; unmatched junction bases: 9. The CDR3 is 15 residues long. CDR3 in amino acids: CASGYTDRDNQPQHF. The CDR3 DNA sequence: TGTGCCAGCGGTTACACGGACAGGGACAATCAGCCCCAGCATTTT.

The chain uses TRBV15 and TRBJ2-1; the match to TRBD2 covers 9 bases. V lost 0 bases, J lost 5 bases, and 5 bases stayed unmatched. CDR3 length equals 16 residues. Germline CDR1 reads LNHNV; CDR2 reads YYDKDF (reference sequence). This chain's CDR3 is CATSREVPSGNNEQFF. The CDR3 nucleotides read TGTGCCACCAGCAGAGAAGTACCTAGCGGGAACAATGAGCAGTTCTTC.

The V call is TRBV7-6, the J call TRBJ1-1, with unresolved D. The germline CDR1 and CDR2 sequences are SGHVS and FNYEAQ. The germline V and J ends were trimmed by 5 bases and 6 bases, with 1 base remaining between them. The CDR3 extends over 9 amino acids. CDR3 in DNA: TGTGCCAGCAGCCCTGAAGCTTTCTTT. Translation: CASSPEAFF.

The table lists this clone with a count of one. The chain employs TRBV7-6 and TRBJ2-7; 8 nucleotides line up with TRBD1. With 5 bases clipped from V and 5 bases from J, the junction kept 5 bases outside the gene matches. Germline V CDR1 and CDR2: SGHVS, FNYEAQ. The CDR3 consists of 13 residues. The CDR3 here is CASSARQGNEQYF. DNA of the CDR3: TGTGCCAGCAGCGCCCGACAGGGGAACGAGCAGTACTTC.

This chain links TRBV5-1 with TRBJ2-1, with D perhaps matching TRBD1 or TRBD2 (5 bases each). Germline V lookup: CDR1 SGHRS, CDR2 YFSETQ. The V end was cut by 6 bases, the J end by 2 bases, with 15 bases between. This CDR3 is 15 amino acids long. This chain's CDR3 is CASTSTGPTYNEQFF. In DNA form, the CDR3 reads TGCGCCAGCACCAGCACGGGACCCACCTACAATGAGCAGTTCTTC. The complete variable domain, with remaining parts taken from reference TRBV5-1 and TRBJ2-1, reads KAGVTQTPRYLIKTRGQQVTLSCSPISGHRSVSWYQQTPGQGLQFLFEYFSETQRNKGNFPGRFSGRQFSNSRSEMNVSTLELGDSALYLCASTSTGPTYNEQFFGPGTRLTVL.

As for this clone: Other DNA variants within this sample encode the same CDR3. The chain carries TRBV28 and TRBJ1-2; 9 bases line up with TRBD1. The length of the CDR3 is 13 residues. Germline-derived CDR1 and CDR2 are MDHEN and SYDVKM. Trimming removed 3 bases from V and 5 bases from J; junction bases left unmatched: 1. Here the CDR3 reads CASSLGQGYGYTF. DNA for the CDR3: TGTGCCAGCAGTTTGGGACAGGGTTATGGCTACACCTTC.

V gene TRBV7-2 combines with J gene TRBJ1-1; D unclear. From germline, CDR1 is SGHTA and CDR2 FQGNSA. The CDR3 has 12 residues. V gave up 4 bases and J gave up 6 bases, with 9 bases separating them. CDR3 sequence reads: CASSSRLAEAFF. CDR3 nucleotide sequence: TGTGCCAGCAGCTCTAGGTTGGCTGAAGCTTTCTTT.

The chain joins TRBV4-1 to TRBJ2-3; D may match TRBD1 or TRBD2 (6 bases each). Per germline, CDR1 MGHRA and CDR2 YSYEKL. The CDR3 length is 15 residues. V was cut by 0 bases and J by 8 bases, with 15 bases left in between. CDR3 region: CASSQDGGLEGTQYF. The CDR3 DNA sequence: TGCGCCAGCAGCCAAGATGGGGGGCTGGAGGGTACGCAGTATTTT.

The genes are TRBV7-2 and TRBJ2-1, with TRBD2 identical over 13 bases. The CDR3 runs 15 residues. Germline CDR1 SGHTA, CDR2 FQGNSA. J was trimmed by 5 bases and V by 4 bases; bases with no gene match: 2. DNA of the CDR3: TGTGCCAGCAGCTACGGGACTAGCGGGAACAATGAGCAGTTCTTC. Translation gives CASSYGTSGNNEQFF.

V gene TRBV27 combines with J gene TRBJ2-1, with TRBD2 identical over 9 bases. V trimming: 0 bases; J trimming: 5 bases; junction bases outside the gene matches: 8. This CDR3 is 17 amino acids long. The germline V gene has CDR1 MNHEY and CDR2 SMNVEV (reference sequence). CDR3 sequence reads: CASSLSGAGGYHNEQFF. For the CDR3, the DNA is TGTGCCAGCAGTTTATCTGGAGCGGGAGGCTACCACAATGAGCAGTTCTTC.